This T cell receptor (beta chain) was sequenced in a study of beta chain features in type 1 diabetes. Broader study findings: Shorter templates might be favored by PCR, and equally so in patients and in controls. Junctions at VDJ sites from type 1 diabetes patients had fewer insertions and more deletions.

Sorting that relied on CD45RO/CCR7/CD25/CD127/CD95/CD27 yielded CD4+ naive, central memory, regulatory and stem cell-like memory cells. Reverse transcribing all isolated RNA meant expressed TCRB transcripts were sequenced. Sequenced by immunoSEQ multiplex PCR; TCRdb stores in-frame clones only, minus some. Here the sample spans 130,000 to 150,000 clones, under 60% being singletons. This clone was recorded a few times. Its antigen is unidentified. Trimming took 4 bases from V and 1 from J, leaving 11 bases between them. This CDR3 is built from 14 residues. Germline lookup yields CDR1 SGHRS and CDR2 YFSETQ.

This clonotype was obtained from a young man in good health. The material sequenced was Tregs from blood. The chain links TRBV5-1 to TRBJ2-5; the D gene is possibly TRBD1 (6 bases). CDR3 coding DNA: TGCGCCAGCAGCGCCACAGGGCCCCAAGAGACCCAGTACTTC. Protein product: CASSATGPQETQYF. The complete variable domain, with remaining parts taken from reference TRBV5-1 and TRBJ2-5, reads KAGVTQTPRYLIKTRGQQVTLSCSPISGHRSVSWYQQTPGQGLQFLFEYFSETQRNKGNFPGRFSGRQFSNSRSEMNVSTLELGDSALYLCASSATGPQETQYFGPGTRLLVL.